The 9 T cell receptor beta chains below come from one sample, sequenced in a study of blood T cell repertoires in COVID-19. Clones were read by immunoSEQ multiplex PCR, and TCRdb kept only the in-frame ones, dropping some. The sample carries about 97,000 clones, about nine tenths recorded once. The source material was peripheral blood. The receptors were sampled from a man aged 50 to 59 with acute or convalescent COVID-19.

This rearrangement joins TRBV6-5 to TRBJ1-2; D possibly corresponds to TRBD1 (5 bases). Trimming removed 6 bases from V and 8 bases from J, with 16 bases in between. CDR3 length: 13 amino acids. The germline gives CDR1 MNHEY, CDR2 SVGAGI. The CDR3, as DNA: TGTGCCAGCAGCGCCGTGGGGGAGGGAGGCTACACCTTC. Residues: CASSAVGEGGYTF.

Remarks on this clone: Other nucleotide sequences from this sample produce the same CDR3. The CDR3 loop reads CASSLLAGGTDTQYF. The CDR3 DNA reads as TGCGCCAGCAGCTTACTAGCGGGGGGCACAGATACGCAGTATTTT. This chain links TRBV5-1 with TRBJ2-3; 11 nucleotides agree with TRBD2. Per the germline V gene, CDR1 is SGHRS and CDR2 is YFSETQ. V shed 2 bases, J shed 1 base, and the junction held 0 bases outside the gene matches. The CDR3 is 15 residues long.

The chain employs TRBV5-1 and TRBJ1-1, with TRBD1 matching over 7 bases. The V gene end was trimmed by 4 bases and the J gene end by 2 bases; junction bases not matched to a gene: 8. Looked up from germline, CDR1 is SGHRS and CDR2 is YFSETQ. This CDR3 has 15 amino acids. CDR3 amino acids: CASSRQGNVNTEAFF. CDR3 nucleotide sequence: TGCGCCAGCAGCCGACAGGGCAATGTAAACACTGAAGCTTTCTTT.

The genes are TRBV5-1 and TRBJ2-1; TRBD1 agrees at 10 bases. The CDR3 is made up of 16 amino acids. Germline V gives CDR1 SGHRS, CDR2 YFSETQ. The trim removed 1 base at V and 7 bases at J, leaving 8 bases unmatched. The CDR3 loop reads CASSLSGTGEFNEQFF. As DNA, the CDR3 is TGCGCCAGCAGCTTGTCCGGGACAGGGGAATTTAATGAGCAGTTCTTC.

The chain uses TRBV5-1 and TRBJ1-3, with D maybe TRBD1 (6 bases). The V end lost 4 bases, the J end lost 2 bases, and 10 bases lay between the germline ends. Germline loops: CDR1 SGHRS, CDR2 YFSETQ. This CDR3 region has 14 residues. The CDR3 sequence is CASSPRGPGNTIYF. The CDR3 bases are TGCGCCAGCAGCCCCAGGGGACCTGGAAACACCATATATTTT.

V usage is TRBV21-1 and J usage is TRBJ2-3; TRBD2, the D gene given by the table, was not confirmed from the DNA. TRBV21-1 constitutes a pseudogene. The CDR3 sequence is 17 residues long. For the CDR3, the DNA is TGTGCCAGCAGCCATTGGACTAGCGGGGGGTGCACAGATACGCAGTATTTT. This sequence encodes CASSHWTSGGCTDTQYF.

The genes are TRBV5-4 and TRBJ1-3, with TRBD1 as a possible D gene (5 bases). CDR1 SGHNT and CDR2 YYREEE come from the germline V gene (reference sequence). CDR3 length: 13 amino acids. Trimming pared 2 bases from V and 3 bases from J, leaving 6 bases between. The CDR3 reads CASSFGHGNTIYF. DNA for the CDR3: TGTGCCAGCAGCTTCGGACATGGAAACACCATATATTTT.

The chain combines TRBV18 with TRBJ1-5; no clear D. The V end was cut by 6 bases, the J end by 3 bases, with 15 bases between. Germline CDR1 reads KGHSH; CDR2 reads LQKENI. The CDR3 totals 15 residues. CDR3 sequence (DNA): TGTGCCAGCTCTCGCAGTGAGGTTTACAATCAGCCCCAGCATTTT. Its translation is CASSRSEVYNQPQHF.

The chain recombines TRBV5-6 with TRBJ2-5; 7 bases agree with TRBD1. This CDR3 spans 15 amino acids. The germline V gene has CDR1 SGHDT and CDR2 YYEEEE. The trim removed 4 bases at V and 4 bases at J, leaving 10 bases unmatched. The CDR3 nucleotides read TGTGCCAGCAGCGCCCTAGAAAGGGGGCGAGAGACCCAGTACTTC. Translation: CASSALERGRETQYF. Together with reference TRBV5-6 and TRBJ2-5, the CDR3 gives the full variable domain: DAGVTQSPTHLIKTRGQQVTLRCSPKSGHDTVSWYQQALGQGPQFIFQYYEEEERQRGNFPDRFSGHQFPNYSSELNVNALLLGDSALYLCASSALERGRETQYFGPGTRLLVL.